This T cell receptor (beta chain) was sequenced in a study of cytomegalovirus exposure and HLA in healthy donors. Study-wide results and caveats: Rare TCR sequences dominated, though some public TCRs recurred in many donors. Reports credit the classifier with highly specific, highly sensitive diagnosis of cytomegalovirus status. An ancestry cluster, one associated with Asian ancestry, reportedly showed fewer N-insertions than the 666-donor mean in a later analysis.

Germline values: CDR1 SGDLS, CDR2 YYNGEE. V lost 0 bases and J 2 bases, leaving 11 bases between the germline ends. CDR3 length equals 15 residues. In the case of this clone: What it binds is not known.

The PCR had 60 Vbeta and 13 Jbeta primers. As processed by the authors: Counted up in a later analysis, unique TCR beta chains came to some 72 million, with around 12 million shared. Profiled with immunoSEQ multiplex PCR; TCRdb holds only in-frame clones, not every one. V and J calls and clone size follow that table, whereas D and trimming were derived from the DNA. The repertoire includes 200,000 or so clones, roughly 88% of them detected once, and 0.71% sits in the top ten. Material: PBMCs. This sequence joins TRBV9 and TRBJ1-1; no clear D. The clonotype originates from a boy aged 2 to 9 in good health and CMV-seronegative. The CDR3 reads CASSVDGFPNTEAFF. CDR3 sequence (DNA): TGTGCCAGCAGCGTAGACGGGTTTCCCAACACTGAAGCTTTCTTT. Full variable domain (remainder filled in from reference TRBV9 and TRBJ1-1): DSGVTQTPKHLITATGQRVTLRCSPRSGDLSVYWYQQSLDQGLQFLIQYYNGEERAKGNILERFSAQQFPDLHSELNLSSLELGDSALYFCASSVDGFPNTEAFFGQGTRLTVV.